This entry features one T cell receptor (beta chain) sequence. This clone occurred many times. This receptor's antigen is unknown. Base qualities are missing; no much larger clone stands one base away. V drops 2 bases and J drops 8 bases, leaving 15 bases in between. CDR1 is given as MNHNS and CDR2 as SASEGT, both from the germline V gene. The CDR3 runs 15 residues from the cysteine to the phenylalanine. The only DNA kept is the CDR3, 45 bases in frame from the first base. Receptor amplification or capture employed PCR. Sequencer: Illumina HiSeq 4000. The TCR beta-chain CDR3 region of each patient was profiled by high-throughput sequencing. Regarding the original processing steps: CDR3 differences across clinicopathological groups were used to build a classifier for discriminating distant-metastatic papillary thyroid cancer patients. The Shannon index was used to assess repertoire diversity, and the Morisita-Horn index was used to assess tumor-blood repertoire similarity. TCRdb took the public reads, trimmed them with fastp at Q25, ran MiXCR for clone calling and kept in-frame beta chains. The V and J calls reflect TCRdb's pipeline rather than the authors' work. This sample comprises around 18,000 clones, about 19% of them detected only once. In total, the top ten clones hold over 15% of the sample.

This entry is derived from a study of metastatic and nonmetastatic thyroid tumors (TCRdb year 2020). About the full investigation: The researchers compared repertoires between peripheral blood samples and tumor or nodule tissue samples from patients with malignant or benign thyroid disease. Here is what the overall study found, with its caveats: In both blood and tumor samples, TCR beta diversity was reported to be significantly higher in malignant tumors than in benign nodules.

None of the patients had been given any treatment before thyroid surgery. The study retrospectively analysed patient clinical samples collected from the early 2010s to the late 2010s using T-cell receptor beta sequencing. This chain joins TRBV6-1 to TRBJ1-4; a tentative D call is TRBD1 (6 bases match). The sequence was obtained from a female donor with papillary thyroid cancer or a benign thyroid nodule (not recorded which). Some clones in this sample may be carry-over from other donors' samples. Sample: tumor tissue. The bases read TGTGCCAGCAGTGAAAGGTACAGGGCGAGGGAAAAACTGTTTTTT. Its translation reads: CASSERYRAREKLFF.